This T cell receptor beta chain was sequenced for a study of beta chain features in type 1 diabetes. Across the whole study: The study found patients and healthy donors alike in age, gender and cell yields.

The investigators reverse transcribed all of the isolated RNA, so they sequenced expressed TCRB transcripts. Assay: immunoSEQ multiplex PCR; the TCRdb copy retains only in-frame clones and omits some. The sample holds 160,000 or so clones, roughly 10% seen once. For this clone: Its cognate antigen is unknown. Other DNA variants within this sample encode the same CDR3.

Study results and limitations: Across all four CD4+ subsets, people with type 1 diabetes showed modestly shorter TCRB CDR3s. The naive, central memory and Treg TCRB repertoires showed an apparent similarity that was greater among patients than among healthy donors.

V was pared by 3 bases and J by 3 bases, with 8 bases between. Germline V gene lookup returns CDR1 KGHSH and CDR2 LQKENI. The CDR3 contains 13 residues. The sequenced material came from central memory CD4+ T cells from blood. The rearrangement joins TRBV18 to TRBJ1-1, with no clear D. The clonotype comes from a woman aged 30 to 39 with type 1 diabetes. CDR3 sequence: CASSPTRDTEAFF. CDR3 coding DNA: TGTGCCAGCTCACCCACGCGGGACACTGAAGCTTTCTTT. Drawing the rest from reference TRBV18 and TRBJ1-1, the complete variable domain is NAGVMQNPRHLVRRRGQEARLRCSPMKGHSHVYWYRQLPEEGLKFMVYLQKENIIDESGMPKERFSAEFPKEGPSILRIQQVVRGDSAAYFCASSPTRDTEAFFGQGTRLTVV.